Below are 17 T cell receptor beta chains sequenced from a single sample in a study of blood T cell repertoires in COVID-19. TCRdb's table, derived via immunoSEQ multiplex PCR, lists solely in-frame clones and lacks some. The sample yields roughly 210,000 clones, over 75% seen once. The sample consisted of PBMCs or T cells enriched from blood (not recorded which). Receptors originate from a young man in a cohort exposed to, infected with or recovered from COVID-19 (not recorded which).

The CDR3, as DNA: TGCGCCAGCAGCCAAACGGCGGTTTCACATTACGAGCAGTACTTC. As protein: CASSQTAVSHYEQYF. This chain joins TRBV4-1 and TRBJ2-7, with no clear D. CDR3 length: 15 amino acids. Looked up from germline, CDR1 is MGHRA and CDR2 is YSYEKL. The V end lost 2 bases, the J end lost 4 bases, and 15 bases lay between the germline ends.

A remark on this clone: The same CDR3 is also encoded by other DNA sequences in this sample. The chain uses TRBV7-3 and TRBJ2-1, with 10 bases aligning to TRBD2. The CDR3 covers 14 residues. Germline V gene data show CDR1 as SGHTA and CDR2 as FQGTGA. The trim removed 5 bases at V and 5 bases at J, leaving 3 bases unmatched. CDR3: CASSPGLANNEQFF. The CDR3 DNA sequence: TGTGCCAGCAGCCCGGGACTAGCGAACAATGAGCAGTTCTTC.

The rearrangement links TRBV2 to TRBJ2-7; possibly TRBD1 for D (5 bases). The CDR3 is 13 amino acids. V was shortened by 7 bases and J by 5 bases, with 15 bases between the two germline ends. Per the germline V gene, CDR1 is SNHLY and CDR2 is FYNNEI. DNA for the CDR3: TGTGCCAGCAAAGACAGTCCACGGGACGAGCAGTACTTC. This sequence encodes CASKDSPRDEQYF.

The chain links TRBV5-1 to TRBJ1-6; perhaps TRBD1 as D (5 bases). The V and J ends lost 5 bases and 5 bases respectively, with 11 bases between them. The CDR3 consists of 14 residues. Germline loops: CDR1 SGHRS, CDR2 YFSETQ. The CDR3 region has the DNA TGCGCCAGCAGTCTCCGGGGGAATAATTCACCCCTCCACTTT. Protein: CASSLRGNNSPLHF.

This clone came up a few times. The gene calls are TRBV3-1 (or the pseudogene TRBV3-2) and TRBJ1-4; no clear D. The CDR3 sequence is 17 residues long. Germline V lookup: CDR1 LGHDT, CDR2 YNNKEL (reference sequence). Between the trimmed V and J ends, which lost 0 bases and 8 bases, there was a span of 19 bases. As DNA, the CDR3 is TGTGCCAGCAGCCAAGAACCCCTAGGAGGAAGGGTGGAAAAACTGTTTTTT. It specifies CASSQEPLGGRVEKLFF.

This clone was found a few times. The gene calls are TRBV5-5 and TRBJ2-7; 8 bases match TRBD2. The CDR3 consists of 15 residues. Germline CDR1 reads SGHKS; CDR2 reads YYEKEE (reference sequence). V lost 4 bases and J lost 4; bases outside the gene matches: 10. In nucleotides, the CDR3 is TGTGCCAGCAGCCCCGTGGGTAGCGGGATTTACGAGCAGTACTTC. This sequence encodes CASSPVGSGIYEQYF.

The V gene is TRBV6-5, the J gene TRBJ1-5; no firm D call. Trimming took 7 bases from V and 4 from J, leaving 14 bases between them. This CDR3 is 14 amino acids long. Germline V gene lookup returns CDR1 MNHEY and CDR2 SVGAGI. In nucleotides, the CDR3 is TGTGCCAGCAACGGGCGGGAGTTAAATCAGCCCCAGCATTTT. Translating it yields CASNGRELNQPQHF.

The V call is TRBV27, the J call TRBJ1-1; 7 nucleotides match TRBD1. Germline V gives CDR1 MNHEY, CDR2 SMNVEV (reference sequence). Losses at the gene ends were 4 bases for V and 5 bases for J; bases not matched to a gene: 10. The CDR3 spans 15 residues. DNA of the CDR3: TGTGCCAGCAGTTCCCGCCAGGGGGTCGGTACTGAAGCTTTCTTT. This sequence encodes CASSSRQGVGTEAFF.

This chain joins TRBV5-1 and TRBJ1-1; 7 bases match TRBD1. From germline, CDR1 is SGHRS and CDR2 YFSETQ. With V trimmed by 3 bases and J by 3 bases, 8 bases remained unmatched. CDR3 length: 15 amino acids. The CDR3 loop reads CASSSFGQGDTEAFF. In nucleotides, the CDR3 is TGCGCCAGCAGCTCCTTCGGGCAGGGGGACACTGAAGCTTTCTTT.

The J gene is TRBJ2-3, the V gene TRBV7-2, with 7 positions matching TRBD1. This CDR3 is built from 15 residues. Per germline, CDR1 SGHTA and CDR2 FQGNSA. V was clipped by 0 bases and J by 4 bases; unmatched bases: 4. The CDR3 coding sequence is TGTGCCAGCAGCTTAGCCGGGACAGTATCAGATACGCAGTATTTT. Its protein is CASSLAGTVSDTQYF.

The rearrangement joins TRBV25-1 to TRBJ2-5; D perhaps matches TRBD2 (5 bases). This CDR3 spans 16 amino acids. CDR1 and CDR2 from the germline V gene are MGHDK and SYGVNS. Trimming pared 0 bases from V and 4 bases from J, leaving 15 bases between. The CDR3 is CASSEYKGVVRETQYF. In nucleotides, the CDR3 is TGTGCCAGCAGTGAATACAAGGGAGTCGTCCGAGAGACCCAGTACTTC.

The V gene is TRBV6-1, the J gene TRBJ2-7, with D unresolved. From germline, CDR1 is MNHNS and CDR2 SASEGT. V was clipped by 1 base and J by 8 bases, with 18 bases between them. This CDR3 is 15 amino acids long. The CDR3 loop is CASSEGADPLAKQYF. The CDR3 nucleotides are TGTGCCAGCAGTGAAGGGGCTGATCCTCTCGCGAAGCAGTACTTC.

V is TRBV9 and J is TRBJ2-2; 13 bases are a match to TRBD2. Per germline, CDR1 SGDLS and CDR2 YYNGEE. This CDR3 is built from 15 residues. V was clipped by 4 bases and J by 9 bases; unmatched bases: 6. The CDR3, as DNA: TGTGCCAGCAGCCACCGGACTAGCGGGAGCTGGGAGCTGTTTTTT. Its translation is CASSHRTSGSWELFF.

This clone appeared once. The rearrangement joins TRBV10-3 to TRBJ2-7; the D is unclear. CDR3 size: 15 residues. V was pared by 0 bases and J by 0 bases, with 9 bases between. The germline V gene encodes CDR1 ENHRY and CDR2 SYGVKD. The chain's CDR3 is CAISESGRSSYEQYF. CDR3 DNA: TGTGCCATCAGTGAGTCCGGTAGAAGCTCCTACGAGCAGTACTTC.

The rearrangement joins TRBV11-2 to TRBJ1-2, with no clear D. In germline, CDR1 is SGHAT, CDR2 FQNNGV. The V gene lost 1 base and the J gene lost 2 bases, with 8 bases spanning the gap. The CDR3 consists of 14 residues. The CDR3 here is CASSLVAGNYGYTF. CDR3 nucleotides: TGTGCCAGCAGCTTAGTTGCGGGAAACTATGGCTACACCTTC.

This clone was picked up one time. V and J are TRBV7-9 and TRBJ1-1; 11 bases align to TRBD1. Losses at the gene ends were 1 base for V and 0 bases for J; bases not matched to a gene: 1. The CDR3 is 16 residues long. The germline V gene has CDR1 SEHNR and CDR2 FQNEAQ (reference sequence). The CDR3 protein is CASSLGTGGLNTEAFF. The CDR3 nucleotides are TGTGCCAGCAGCTTAGGGACAGGGGGCCTGAACACTGAAGCTTTCTTT.

The rearrangement uses TRBV5-4 and TRBJ2-7, with TRBD1 matching 7 bases. J gave up 0 bases and V 4 bases, and 7 bases lay outside the gene matches. Germline CDR1 reads SGHNT; CDR2 reads YYREEE (reference sequence). This CDR3 spans 15 amino acids. CDR3 sequence: CASSPAGGSSYEQYF. As DNA, the CDR3 is TGTGCCAGCAGCCCGGCAGGGGGAAGCTCCTACGAGCAGTACTTC.